This T cell receptor beta chain was recorded in a study of blood T cell repertoires in COVID-19. Enrolled through a virtual design, the participants were between 18 and 89 years of age and came from roughly 22 US areas. V dropped 7 bases and J dropped 2; count of bases not matched to a gene: 7. CDR1 is MDHEN and CDR2 is SYDVKM in the germline V gene. The CDR3 sequence is 14 residues long. Under the authors' procedure: How many nucleated cells were present was estimated from reference gene primer amplification. This table comes from immunoSEQ multiplex PCR, and its TCRdb copy is limited to in-frame clones, with some not included. D and trimming come from the DNA, and the V and J calls and clone size come from that table. This sample has more than 250,000 clones, with approximately 90% found just once.

The gene calls are TRBV28 and TRBJ2-7; 8 positions match TRBD2. The sequence derives from a woman in her 40s who had recovered from COVID-19. Sequenced input: PBMCs or T cells enriched from blood (not recorded which). CDR3 loop: CASTSGGSPYEQYF. The DNA for the CDR3 is TGTGCCAGCACCTCGGGGGGGAGCCCCTACGAGCAGTACTTC.